This T cell receptor beta chain derives from a study of T cell changes during pregnancy in multiple sclerosis. The table lists this clone with a count of one. The CDR3 has 14 amino acids. The V gene's germline CDR1 is SNHLY and CDR2 FYNNEI. V lost 6 bases, J lost 4 bases, and 5 bases stayed unmatched. The assay was immunoSEQ multiplex PCR, and TCRdb's table has in-frame clones only and misses some. The table shows 40,000 or so clones, with roughly nine tenths occurring only once. The clonotype comes from a female donor with multiple sclerosis, enrolled in a pregnancy study. Sequenced material: CD4+ T cells from peripheral blood mononuclear cells, taken in the first trimester of pregnancy. The rearrangement uses TRBV2 and TRBJ2-5; TRBD2 aligns across 10 bases. The CDR3 sequence is CASRGGLAVETQYF. CDR3 nucleotide sequence: TGTGCCAGCAGAGGTGGACTAGCGGTAGAGACCCAGTACTTC.